Each of the 10 T cell receptor beta chains below was sequenced from the same sample in a study of Ad26.COV2.S vaccination and SARS-CoV-2 variants. TCRdb's table, derived via immunoSEQ multiplex PCR, lists solely in-frame clones and lacks some. Among around 300,000 clones listed, approximately 86% were seen once. This sample's treatment: some 20 received Ad26.COV2.S at low or high dose, single or two shots; 5 received placebo; per-sample allocation not given. Specimens were obtained on day 63 following the first vaccine or placebo injection. The source material was peripheral blood, sampled in a trial of Ad26.COV2.S vaccine versus placebo. These receptors all come from a person between 18 and 59 years old who received the Ad26.COV2.S COVID-19 vaccine or a placebo.

The chain combines TRBV6-2 or TRBV6-3 with TRBJ2-7; weak D call: TRBD1 (6 bases). The V and J ends lost 0 bases and 5 bases respectively, with 11 bases between them. CDR1 and CDR2 from the germline V gene are MNHEY and SVGEGT. This CDR3 has 14 amino acids. The CDR3 sequence is CASSYSRQGNEQYF. DNA of the CDR3: TGTGCCAGCAGTTACTCGAGGCAGGGGAACGAGCAGTACTTC.

This chain connects TRBV5-1 to TRBJ2-2; 8 bases match TRBD1. The CDR3 loop spans 15 amino acids. With V trimmed by 4 bases and J by 3 bases, 5 bases remained unmatched. Germline CDR1 reads SGHRS; CDR2 reads YFSETQ. Here the CDR3 reads CASSHGQGYTGELFF. The CDR3 coding sequence is TGCGCCAGCAGCCACGGACAGGGCTACACCGGGGAGCTGTTTTTT.

This clone was recorded once. The V gene is TRBV28, the J gene TRBJ1-1; D is ambiguous. CDR1 MDHEN and CDR2 SYDVKM come from the germline V gene. Trimming shortened V by 8 bases and J by 1 base, and 11 bases separated the two germline ends. The CDR3 contains 13 residues. As DNA, the CDR3 is TGTGCCAGCGTTCCGGGCCAGAACACTGAAGCTTTCTTT. It yields the protein CASVPGQNTEAFF.

The chain uses TRBV6-4 and TRBJ2-1; 11 nucleotides align to TRBD1. Per germline, CDR1 MRHNA and CDR2 SNTAGT. The CDR3 sequence is 14 residues long. V was pared by 6 bases and J by 7 bases, with 5 bases of the junction left unmatched. The CDR3: CASRPGQGVNEQFF. The CDR3 nucleotides are TGTGCCAGCAGGCCGGGACAGGGGGTAAATGAGCAGTTCTTC.

The chain uses TRBV28 and TRBJ2-7; 11 positions agree with TRBD2. V shed 6 bases and J 0 bases; nucleotides not matched to a gene: 10. Looked up from germline, CDR1 is MDHEN and CDR2 is SYDVKM. The CDR3 has 17 residues. The CDR3 DNA sequence: TGTGCCAGCAGCAGGCTTGGGACTAGCGGCACCTCCTACGAGCAGTACTTC. Its translation: CASSRLGTSGTSYEQYF.

V is TRBV24-1 and J is TRBJ1-2; weak D call: TRBD1 (5 bases). Between the trimmed V and J ends, which lost 5 bases and 6 bases, there was a span of 12 bases. This CDR3 comprises 13 residues. CDR1 is KGHDR, CDR2 SFDVKD, per germline. CDR3 region: CATSAWQGDGYTF. Here the CDR3 DNA reads TGTGCCACCAGTGCGTGGCAGGGTGATGGCTACACCTTC.

The chain employs TRBV5-5 and TRBJ2-7, with a possible D match to TRBD2 (6 bases). Trimming shortened V by 4 bases and J by 4 bases, and 18 bases separated the two germline ends. Looked up from germline, CDR1 is SGHKS and CDR2 is YYEKEE (reference sequence). This CDR3 is 15 amino acids long. The CDR3 bases are TGTGCCAGCAGCCCGGAGGGAACCGTTCCGTACGAGCAGTACTTC. This gives the protein CASSPEGTVPYEQYF.

This chain links TRBV10-3 with TRBJ1-1; D not resolved. V was trimmed by 4 bases and J by 6 bases, leaving 12 bases between them. The CDR3 totals 13 residues. CDR1 ENHRY and CDR2 SYGVKD come from the germline V gene. CDR3 in amino acids: CAISVQRDAEAFF. The CDR3 DNA reads as TGTGCCATCAGTGTGCAGAGGGATGCTGAAGCTTTCTTT.

The rearrangement joins TRBV28 to TRBJ1-2; possible D gene TRBD1, 6 bases. The V and J ends lost 1 base and 3 bases respectively, with 12 bases between them. In germline, CDR1 is MDHEN, CDR2 SYDVKM. The CDR3 sequence is 15 residues long. The CDR3 nucleotides are TGTGCCAGCAGTTTATTCCAGGGGAGCGACTATGGCTACACCTTC. Translated, it gives CASSLFQGSDYGYTF.

The V call is TRBV5-1, the J call TRBJ1-3; no clear D. This CDR3 has 16 amino acids. Germline values: CDR1 SGHRS, CDR2 YFSETQ. The V gene lost 3 bases and the J gene lost 0 bases, with 13 bases spanning the gap. CDR3 region: CASSWGGRLSGNTIYF. CDR3 coding DNA: TGCGCCAGCAGCTGGGGAGGGCGCCTCTCTGGAAACACCATATATTTT.